This is a list of T cell receptor beta chains from one sample in a study of cytomegalovirus exposure and HLA in healthy donors. Method: immunoSEQ multiplex PCR; TCRdb's copy keeps in-frame clones and lacks some. In the table there are more than 90,000 clones, more than 70% of which are singletons. Sequenced sample: PBMCs. These receptors were taken from a man between 18 and 35 years old in good health and CMV-seronegative. CDR3s include the opening cysteine and the closing phenylalanine or tryptophan. Each record gives: D gene, clone size, V gene, J gene, CDR3 DNA, CDR3 protein. D genes are given only for firm matches. The listing skips clone size in some rows; elsewhere it reads once, few, many or a size class.

D gene: -; clone size: -; V gene: TRBV6-6; J gene: TRBJ1-1; CDR3 DNA: TGTGCCAGCAGGCCTACAGGCCTGAACACTGAAGCTTTCTTT; CDR3 protein: CASRPTGLNTEAFF
D gene: -; clone size: -; V gene: TRBV11-2; J gene: TRBJ2-1; CDR3 DNA: TGTGCCAGCAGCTTAGGGGGTAACATGGAGGGCGGAAAGGATGAGCAGTTCTTC; CDR3 protein: CASSLGGNMEGGKDEQFF
D gene: TRBD1; clone size: -; V gene: TRBV2; J gene: TRBJ2-3; CDR3 DNA: TGTGCCAGCAGTGAAAGAGGGGGCCTTCACCGAGATACGCAGTATTTT; CDR3 protein: CASSERGGLHRDTQYF
D gene: -; clone size: -; V gene: TRBV4-1; J gene: TRBJ2-1; CDR3 DNA: TGCGCCAGCAGCCCCGTATCACCCAGCAATGAGCAGTTCTTC; CDR3 protein: CASSPVSPSNEQFF
D gene: TRBD1; clone size: -; V gene: TRBV6-6; J gene: TRBJ1-4; CDR3 DNA: TGTGCCAGCAGTCCGACAGGGGCCGGTGGTGAAAAACTGTTTTTT; CDR3 protein: CASSPTGAGGEKLFF
D gene: TRBD2; clone size: -; V gene: TRBV19; J gene: TRBJ2-1; CDR3 DNA: TGTGCCACCCGGGGACTAGCGGATTACAATGAGCAGTTCTTC; CDR3 protein: CATRGLADYNEQFF
D gene: -; clone size: -; V gene: TRBV19; J gene: TRBJ1-5; CDR3 DNA: TGTGCCAGTAGTATTGACAAGCCTGTCAATCAGCCCCAGCATTTT; CDR3 protein: CASSIDKPVNQPQHF
D gene: TRBD2; clone size: few; V gene: TRBV2; J gene: TRBJ2-3; CDR3 DNA: TGTGCCAGTTTAGCGGGAGGGGGCACAGATACGCAGTATTTT; CDR3 protein: CASLAGGGTDTQYF
D gene: -; clone size: -; V gene: TRBV15; J gene: TRBJ2-2; CDR3 DNA: TGTGCCACCAGTAGGGGAAGGGGACAAAACACCGGGGAGCTGTTTTTT; CDR3 protein: CATSRGRGQNTGELFF
D gene: -; clone size: -; V gene: TRBV29-1; J gene: TRBJ2-7; CDR3 DNA: TGCAGCGTTGTCTCCCGCCAGGGAACTCGGGAGCAGTACTTC; CDR3 protein: CSVVSRQGTREQYF
D gene: -; clone size: -; V gene: TRBV30; J gene: TRBJ1-1; CDR3 DNA: TGTGCCTGGAGTAACAGGGCTGAAGCTTTCTTT; CDR3 protein: CAWSNRAEAFF
D gene: -; clone size: few; V gene: TRBV5-6; J gene: TRBJ2-7; CDR3 DNA: TGTGCCAGCAGCCCAAGCCAGGGGCTAAACTACGAGCAGTACTTC; CDR3 protein: CASSPSQGLNYEQYF
D gene: -; clone size: -; V gene: TRBV27; J gene: TRBJ2-1; CDR3 DNA: TGTGCCAGCAGTTTATCCGGGGTTGGCAATGAGCAGTTCTTC; CDR3 protein: CASSLSGVGNEQFF
D gene: TRBD1; clone size: -; V gene: TRBV5-5; J gene: TRBJ2-7; CDR3 DNA: TGTGCCAGCAATTTGGGGGACAGGGATTTGGGCGAGCAGTACTTC; CDR3 protein: CASNLGDRDLGEQYF
D gene: -; clone size: -; V gene: TRBV6-4; J gene: TRBJ2-1; CDR3 DNA: TGTGCCAGGACAGTCCCGTTGCACAATGAGCAGTTCTTC; CDR3 protein: CARTVPLHNEQFF
D gene: -; clone size: -; V gene: TRBV29-1; J gene: TRBJ2-3; CDR3 DNA: TGCAGCGTTATGGGGGGGCTAGACACAGATACGCAGTATTTT; CDR3 protein: CSVMGGLDTDTQYF
D gene: -; clone size: -; V gene: TRBV5-1; J gene: TRBJ2-5; CDR3 DNA: TGCGCCAGCAGCTTCCAAGGGGGGGCCCGTGAGACCCAGTACTTC; CDR3 protein: CASSFQGGARETQYF
D gene: -; clone size: -; V gene: TRBV25-1; J gene: TRBJ1-4; CDR3 DNA: TGTGCCAGCAGTGACCCGACAGGCCCTGCAACTAATGAAAAACTGTTTTTT; CDR3 protein: CASSDPTGPATNEKLFF
D gene: TRBD2; clone size: -; V gene: TRBV6-6; J gene: TRBJ2-7; CDR3 DNA: TGTGCCAGCAGTGCGACTAGCGGGCAGAACGAGCAGTACTTC; CDR3 protein: CASSATSGQNEQYF
D gene: -; clone size: -; V gene: TRBV4-1; J gene: TRBJ1-2; CDR3 DNA: TGCGCCAGCAGCCAAGGGGCAGTCTATGGCTACACCTTC; CDR3 protein: CASSQGAVYGYTF
D gene: -; clone size: -; V gene: TRBV2; J gene: TRBJ2-3; CDR3 DNA: TGTGCCACTTCTTCGTACCGACTACCCACAGATACGCAGTATTTT; CDR3 protein: CATSSYRLPTDTQYF
D gene: TRBD1; clone size: -; V gene: TRBV10-1; J gene: TRBJ2-1; CDR3 DNA: TGCGCCAGCAGTGAGGTTACAGGGGGAAATGAGCAGTTCTTC; CDR3 protein: CASSEVTGGNEQFF
D gene: -; clone size: -; V gene: TRBV25-1; J gene: TRBJ2-1; CDR3 DNA: TGTGCCAGCAGTGACCGAAGAGCCTCCTACAATGAGCAGTTCTTC; CDR3 protein: CASSDRRASYNEQFF
D gene: TRBD1; clone size: -; V gene: TRBV2; J gene: TRBJ2-7; CDR3 DNA: TGTGCCAGCAGGGACAGGACAGGGGGGTCCTACGAGCAGTACTTC; CDR3 protein: CASRDRTGGSYEQYF
D gene: TRBD1; clone size: -; V gene: TRBV6-5; J gene: TRBJ2-3; CDR3 DNA: TGTGCCAGCAGTTACTCGGGACAGGGGTTCAAAGATACGCAGTATTTT; CDR3 protein: CASSYSGQGFKDTQYF
D gene: TRBD2; clone size: -; V gene: TRBV5-4; J gene: TRBJ2-7; CDR3 DNA: TGTGCCAGCAGCTCGTTAGACCTGACTAGCGGGAAGGTGCAGTACTTC; CDR3 protein: CASSSLDLTSGKVQYF
D gene: -; clone size: -; V gene: TRBV5-6; J gene: TRBJ2-7; CDR3 DNA: TGTGCCAGCAGCCCGCTCGGGGGTTCCTACGAGCAGTACTTC; CDR3 protein: CASSPLGGSYEQYF
D gene: -; clone size: -; V gene: TRBV7-9; J gene: TRBJ2-7; CDR3 DNA: TGTGCCAGCAGCTTAGCGCTGCGGGAATCCTACGAGCAGTACTTC; CDR3 protein: CASSLALRESYEQYF
D gene: TRBD2; clone size: -; V gene: TRBV7-8; J gene: TRBJ2-1; CDR3 DNA: TGTGCCAGCAGCAGTCCGGGACTAGCGGGAACTAATGAGCAGTTCTTC; CDR3 protein: CASSSPGLAGTNEQFF
D gene: -; clone size: -; V gene: TRBV7-8; J gene: TRBJ1-2; CDR3 DNA: TGTGCCAGCAGCTTAGAGATGAAGATCAGCTATGGCTACACCTTC; CDR3 protein: CASSLEMKISYGYTF
D gene: TRBD1; clone size: -; V gene: TRBV27; J gene: TRBJ1-1; CDR3 DNA: TGTGCCAGCAGTTTAGGGACAGGGGCTGAAGCTTTCTTT; CDR3 protein: CASSLGTGAEAFF